The next 3 T cell receptor beta chains were all read from a single sample in a study of blood T cell repertoires in COVID-19. Data came from immunoSEQ multiplex PCR; TCRdb stores just in-frame clones and leaves some out. The table has 85,000 to 130,000 clones, just under 95% seen once. Input material: peripheral blood. These receptors came from a man in his 70s with acute or convalescent COVID-19.

This clone was detected only a few times. The chain employs TRBV6-2 or TRBV6-3 and TRBJ2-7; TRBD1 matches 12 bases. Germline V gives CDR1 MNHEY, CDR2 SVGEGT. CDR3 length equals 15 residues. V lost 5 bases and J lost 5; bases outside the gene matches: 7. The DNA of the CDR3 is TGTGCCAGCAGTCAACCCGGGACAGGGGGCCACGAGCAGTACTTC. Translation: CASSQPGTGGHEQYF.

The genes are TRBV2 and TRBJ1-6; D is unclear. V was shortened by 3 bases and J by 5 bases, with 5 bases between the two germline ends. The germline gives CDR1 SNHLY, CDR2 FYNNEI. CDR3 length equals 13 residues. CDR3 bases: TGTGCCAGCAGTGACGCAGATAATTCACCCCTCCACTTT. Translated: CASSDADNSPLHF.

The chain couples TRBV5-8 to TRBJ2-5; 7 bases are a match to TRBD2. The CDR3 loop spans 14 amino acids. After removal of 4 bases from V and 3 bases from J, the junction contained 6 bases not matched to a gene. Per the germline V gene, CDR1 is SGHTS and CDR2 is YDEGEE. DNA for the CDR3: TGTGCCAGCAGCCATCCGGGACTAAAAGAGACCCAGTACTTC. Amino acid sequence: CASSHPGLKETQYF. Using reference TRBV5-8 and TRBJ2-5 for the parts outside the CDR3, the full variable domain is EAGVTQSPTHLIKTRGQQATLRCSPISGHTSVYWYQQALGLGLQFLLWYDEGEERNRGNFPPRFSGRQFPNYSSELNVNALELEDSALYLCASSHPGLKETQYFGPGTRLLVL.